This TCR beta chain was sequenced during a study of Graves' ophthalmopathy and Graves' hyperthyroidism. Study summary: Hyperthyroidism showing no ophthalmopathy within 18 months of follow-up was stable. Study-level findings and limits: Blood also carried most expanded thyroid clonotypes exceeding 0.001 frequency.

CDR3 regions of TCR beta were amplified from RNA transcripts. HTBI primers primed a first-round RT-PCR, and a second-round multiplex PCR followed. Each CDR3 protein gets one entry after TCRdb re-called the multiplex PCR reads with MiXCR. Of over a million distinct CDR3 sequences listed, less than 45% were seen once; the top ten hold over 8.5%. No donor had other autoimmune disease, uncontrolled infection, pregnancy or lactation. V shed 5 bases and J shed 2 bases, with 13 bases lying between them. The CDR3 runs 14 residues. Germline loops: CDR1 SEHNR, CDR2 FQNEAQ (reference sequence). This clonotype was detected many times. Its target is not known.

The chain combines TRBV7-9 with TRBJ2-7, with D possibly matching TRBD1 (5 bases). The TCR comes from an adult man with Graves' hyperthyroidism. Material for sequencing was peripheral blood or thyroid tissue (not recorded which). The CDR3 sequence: CASSRTQATYEQYF. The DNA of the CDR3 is TGTGCCAGCAGCCGCACACAGGCCACCTACGAGCAGTACTTC.